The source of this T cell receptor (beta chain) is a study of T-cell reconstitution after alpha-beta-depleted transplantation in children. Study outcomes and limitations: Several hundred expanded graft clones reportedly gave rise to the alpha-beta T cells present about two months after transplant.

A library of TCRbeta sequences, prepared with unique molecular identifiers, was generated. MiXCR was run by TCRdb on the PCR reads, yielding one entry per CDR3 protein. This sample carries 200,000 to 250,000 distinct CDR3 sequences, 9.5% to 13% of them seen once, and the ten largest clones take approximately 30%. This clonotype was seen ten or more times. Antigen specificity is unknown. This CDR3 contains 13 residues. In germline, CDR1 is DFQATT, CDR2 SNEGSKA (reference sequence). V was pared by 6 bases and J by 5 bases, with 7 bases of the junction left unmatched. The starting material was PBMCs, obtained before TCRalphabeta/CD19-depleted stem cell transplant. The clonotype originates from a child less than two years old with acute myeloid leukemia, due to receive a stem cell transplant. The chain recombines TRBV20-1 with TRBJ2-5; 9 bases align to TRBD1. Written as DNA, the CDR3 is TGCAGTGCCCACAGGGGGCCGGGGGAGACCCAGTACTTC. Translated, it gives CSAHRGPGETQYF.